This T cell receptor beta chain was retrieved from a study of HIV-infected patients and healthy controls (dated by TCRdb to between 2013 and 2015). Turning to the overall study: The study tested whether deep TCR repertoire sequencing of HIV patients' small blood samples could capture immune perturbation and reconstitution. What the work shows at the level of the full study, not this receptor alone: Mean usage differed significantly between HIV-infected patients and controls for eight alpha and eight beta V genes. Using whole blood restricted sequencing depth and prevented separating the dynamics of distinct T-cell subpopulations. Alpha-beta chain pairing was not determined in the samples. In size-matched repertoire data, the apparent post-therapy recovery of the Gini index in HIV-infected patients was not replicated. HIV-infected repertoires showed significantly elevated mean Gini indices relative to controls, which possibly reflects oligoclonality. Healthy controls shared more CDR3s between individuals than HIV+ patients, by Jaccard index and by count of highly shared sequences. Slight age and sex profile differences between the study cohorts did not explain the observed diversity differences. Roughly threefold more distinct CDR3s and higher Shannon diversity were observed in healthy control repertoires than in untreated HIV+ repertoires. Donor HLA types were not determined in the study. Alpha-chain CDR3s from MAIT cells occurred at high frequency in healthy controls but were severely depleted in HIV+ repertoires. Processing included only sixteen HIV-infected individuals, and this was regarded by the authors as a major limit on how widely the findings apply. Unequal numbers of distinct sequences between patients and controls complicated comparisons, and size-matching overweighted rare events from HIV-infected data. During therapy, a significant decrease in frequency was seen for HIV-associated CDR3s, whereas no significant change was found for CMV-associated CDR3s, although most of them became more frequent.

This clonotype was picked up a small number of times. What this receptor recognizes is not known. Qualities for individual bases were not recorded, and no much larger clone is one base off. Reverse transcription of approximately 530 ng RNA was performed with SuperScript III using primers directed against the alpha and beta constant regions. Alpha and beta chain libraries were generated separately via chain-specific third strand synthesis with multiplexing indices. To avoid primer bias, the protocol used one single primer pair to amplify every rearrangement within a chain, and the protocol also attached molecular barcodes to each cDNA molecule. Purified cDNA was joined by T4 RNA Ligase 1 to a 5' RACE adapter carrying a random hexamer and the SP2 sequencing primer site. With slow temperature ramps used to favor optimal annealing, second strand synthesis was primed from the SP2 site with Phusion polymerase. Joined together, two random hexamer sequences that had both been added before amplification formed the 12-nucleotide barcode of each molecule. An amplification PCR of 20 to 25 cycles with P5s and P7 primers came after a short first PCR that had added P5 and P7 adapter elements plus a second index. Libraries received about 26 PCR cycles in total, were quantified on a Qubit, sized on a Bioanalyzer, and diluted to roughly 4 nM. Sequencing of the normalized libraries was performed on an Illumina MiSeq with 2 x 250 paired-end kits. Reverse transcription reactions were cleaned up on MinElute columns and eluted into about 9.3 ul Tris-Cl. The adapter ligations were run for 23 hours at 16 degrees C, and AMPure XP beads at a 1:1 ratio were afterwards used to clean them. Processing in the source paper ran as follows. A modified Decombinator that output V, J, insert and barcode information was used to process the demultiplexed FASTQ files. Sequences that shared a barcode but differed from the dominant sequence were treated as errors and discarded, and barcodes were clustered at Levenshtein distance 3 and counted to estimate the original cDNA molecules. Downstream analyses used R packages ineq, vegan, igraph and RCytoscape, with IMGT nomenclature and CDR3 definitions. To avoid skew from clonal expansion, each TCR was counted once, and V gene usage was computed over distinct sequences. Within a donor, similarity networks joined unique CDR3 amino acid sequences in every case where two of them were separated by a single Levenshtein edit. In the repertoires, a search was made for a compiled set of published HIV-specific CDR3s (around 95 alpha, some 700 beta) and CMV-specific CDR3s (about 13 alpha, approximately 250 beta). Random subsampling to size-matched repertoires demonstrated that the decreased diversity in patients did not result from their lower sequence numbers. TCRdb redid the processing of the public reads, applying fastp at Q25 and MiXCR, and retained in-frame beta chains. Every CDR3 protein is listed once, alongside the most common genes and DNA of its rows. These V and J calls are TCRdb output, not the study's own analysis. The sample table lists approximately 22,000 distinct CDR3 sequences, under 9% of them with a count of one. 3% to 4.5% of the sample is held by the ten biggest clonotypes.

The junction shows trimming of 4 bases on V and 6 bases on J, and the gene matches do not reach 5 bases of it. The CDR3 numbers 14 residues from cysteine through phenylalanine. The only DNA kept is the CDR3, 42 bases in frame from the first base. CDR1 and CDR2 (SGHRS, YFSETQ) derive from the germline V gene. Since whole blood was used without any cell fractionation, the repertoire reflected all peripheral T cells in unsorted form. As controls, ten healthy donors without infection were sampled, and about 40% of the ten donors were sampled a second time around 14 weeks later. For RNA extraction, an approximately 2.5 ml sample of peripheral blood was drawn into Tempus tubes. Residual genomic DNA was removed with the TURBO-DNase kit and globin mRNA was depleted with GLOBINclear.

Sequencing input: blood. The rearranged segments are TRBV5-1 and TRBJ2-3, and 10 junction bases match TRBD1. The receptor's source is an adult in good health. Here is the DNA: TGCGCCAGCAGCCTAGGGACAGGGGAGGATACGCAGTATTTT. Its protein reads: CASSLGTGEDTQYF.